This passage covers 4 T cell receptor beta chains from one sample sequenced in a study of CD8+ T cells in alopecia areata. Extraction and reverse transcription of RNA yielded cDNA as the sequencing template. Profiling relied on immunoSEQ multiplex PCR, and the TCRdb table lists in-frame clones only, not all of them. The sample records about 3,600 clones, 70% to 75% being singletons. Source material: skin. The receptors originated from a human donor in good health.

This chain links TRBV12-5 with TRBJ2-3; TRBD2 agrees at 13 bases. Germline V CDR1 and CDR2: LGHNT, FRNRAP. The J segment lost 2 bases and the V segment lost 5 bases, leaving 7 bases of the junction unmatched. There are 17 residues in the CDR3. The CDR3 nucleotides read TGTGCTAGTGGTCCGGGGACTAGCGGGATTATCACAGATACGCAGTATTTT. Amino acids: CASGPGTSGIITDTQYF.

The chain joins TRBV5-1 to TRBJ2-5; a weak D match, TRBD1 (5 bases). The CDR3 runs 14 residues. With 1 base removed from V and 5 bases from J, the gap between germline ends came to 12 bases. Germline V CDR1 and CDR2: SGHRS, YFSETQ. CDR3 DNA sequence: TGCGCCAGCAGCTTGAAGTTAGGGGTGGAGACCCAGTACTTC. Its translation is CASSLKLGVETQYF.

The chain employs TRBV5-1 and TRBJ1-2, with 8 bases fitting TRBD1. Judging by the DNA end, TRBJ2-1 fits better; the J call may be wrong. The germline V gene encodes CDR1 SGHRS and CDR2 YFSETQ. The CDR3 totals 13 residues. As DNA, the CDR3 is TGCGCCAGCAGCGCGACAGGGGCGGATGAGCAGTTCTTC. It yields the protein CASSATGADEQFF.

By sample share, this clone is large. The J gene is TRBJ1-5, the V gene TRBV7-8; D might be TRBD1 (6 bases). Trimming pared 5 bases from V and 6 bases from J, leaving 17 bases between. The CDR3 spans 15 residues. CDR1 and CDR2 (germline): SGHVS, FQNEAQ. DNA of the CDR3: TGTGCCAGCAGCATGCTACAGGGCCCAAGTCAGCCCCAGCATTTT. Encoded protein: CASSMLQGPSQPQHF.